A single sample gave rise to the 17 T cell receptor beta chains below, sequenced in a study of T-cell reconstitution after alpha-beta-depleted transplantation in children. Construction of the TCRbeta library involved unique molecular identifiers. TCRdb re-derived calls from the PCR reads in MiXCR, one entry per CDR3 protein. The sample lists 600,000 to 700,000 distinct CDR3 sequences, approximately 16% seen once, with under 1.2% in the top ten. Sequencing used PBMCs from the stem cell graft donor, obtained from the stem cell graft. These receptors were obtained from a human donor who donated a stem cell graft to a child with acute myeloid leukemia.

A few counts support this clonotype. The V and J genes are TRBV4-1 and TRBJ1-1; D unresolved. The CDR3 covers 15 residues. V lost 0 bases, J lost 4 bases, and 12 bases lay in between. The germline V gene encodes CDR1 MGHRA and CDR2 YSYEKL. The CDR3: CASSQERRPGTEAFF. CDR3 coding DNA: TGCGCCAGCAGCCAAGAGCGACGCCCGGGCACTGAAGCTTTCTTT.

DNA for the CDR3: TGCAGCGTTTTTTCGGGACAGGGGGGAGATACGCAGTATTTT. Amino acids: CSVFSGQGGDTQYF. The chain employs TRBV20-1 and TRBJ2-3, with 11 bases identical to TRBD1. The CDR3 loop spans 14 amino acids. The germline CDR1 and CDR2 sequences are DFQATT and SNEGSKA (reference sequence).

V usage is TRBV7-2 and J usage is TRBJ1-6; no definite D call. The germline V gene encodes CDR1 SGHTA and CDR2 FQGNSA. V was trimmed by 5 bases and J by 11 bases, leaving 16 bases between them. The CDR3 loop spans 14 amino acids. The CDR3 nucleotides read TGTGCCAGCAGCCCAAGCGTTAATGGTCCACCCCTCCACTTT. Its protein is CASSPSVNGPPLHF.

This clonotype was recorded at least ten times. The V gene is TRBV12-3 or TRBV12-4, the J gene TRBJ2-3, with D unclear. V lost 6 bases and J lost 6, with 10 bases in between. The CDR3 loop spans 12 amino acids. CDR3 residues: CASSLAGDTQYF. The CDR3 DNA sequence: TGTGCCAGCAGCTTGGCCGGGGATACGCAGTATTTT.

The chain combines TRBV5-5 with TRBJ2-3; tentatively, D is TRBD2 (6 bases). The germline gives CDR1 SGHKS, CDR2 YYEKEE (reference sequence). V was trimmed by 4 bases and J by 9 bases, leaving 18 bases between them. This CDR3 has 14 amino acids. CDR3 residues: CASSPGVAAVTQYF. CDR3 bases: TGTGCCAGCAGCCCGGGGGTAGCGGCAGTAACGCAGTATTTT.

This clonotype occurred many times. J is TRBJ2-1 and V is TRBV12-3 or TRBV12-4; D is uncertain. V gave up 5 bases and J gave up 3 bases, with 5 bases separating them. This CDR3 has 12 residues. The CDR3 loop is CASSGNYNEQFF. CDR3 bases: TGTGCCAGCAGTGGCAACTACAATGAGCAGTTCTTC.

This clonotype has just a few counts. The chain employs TRBV10-1 and TRBJ1-2; no reliable D call. Trimming stripped 7 bases from V and 9 bases from J, with 12 bases between. Germline CDR1 is WNHNN and CDR2 is SYGVQD (reference sequence). This CDR3 has 11 residues. The CDR3 spells CASNPWGSYTF. CDR3 nucleotide sequence: TGCGCCAGCAATCCTTGGGGTAGCTACACCTTC.

The genes are TRBV12-3 or TRBV12-4 and TRBJ2-3; D gene ambiguous. The CDR3 has 16 amino acids. Trimming left V 8 bases short and J 0 bases short, with 18 bases between. This chain's CDR3 is CASRPYALYSTDTQYF. In DNA form, the CDR3 reads TGTGCCAGCCGCCCCTATGCACTCTATAGCACAGATACGCAGTATTTT.

The rearrangement links TRBV3-1 to TRBJ1-4; D remains unclear. Trimming cost V 5 bases and J 8 bases, with 18 bases left between them. From germline, CDR1 is LGHDT and CDR2 YNNKEL (reference sequence). This CDR3 is built from 15 residues. The CDR3 DNA sequence: TGTGCCAGCAGCGTCCTCGGACGGGATGGGGAAAAACTGTTTTTT. Translation gives CASSVLGRDGEKLFF.

This clonotype was recorded at least ten times. The chain couples TRBV27 to TRBJ2-2; possible D gene TRBD1, 5 bases. The V gene's germline CDR1 is MNHEY and CDR2 SMNVEV (reference sequence). V was trimmed by 3 bases and J by 8 bases, leaving 16 bases between them. The CDR3 totals 15 residues. DNA for the CDR3: TGTGCCAGCAGTTTCAGGCAGGGCAGAGGAGGGGAGCTGTTTTTT. Translating it yields CASSFRQGRGGELFF.

For the CDR3, the DNA is TGTGCCAGCAGTATAAACAGGGGGAATCAGCCCCAGCATTTT. Translation gives CASSINRGNQPQHF. The chain joins TRBV28 to TRBJ1-5, with 8 bases fitting TRBD1. Germline V gene data show CDR1 as MDHEN and CDR2 as SYDVKM. This CDR3 contains 14 residues. The junction had 4 bases not matched to a gene; V was cut back by 5 bases and J by 4 bases.

This clonotype occurred many times. V gene TRBV20-1 combines with J gene TRBJ2-4, with 9 bases identical to TRBD1. V lost 3 bases to trimming and J lost 8 bases; unmatched junction nucleotides: 11. Germline V gene lookup returns CDR1 DFQATT and CDR2 SNEGSKA (reference sequence). This CDR3 is 15 amino acids long. The CDR3 loop is CSARDSDRGKDIQYF. The DNA for the CDR3 is TGCAGTGCTAGGGACTCAGACAGGGGGAAGGACATTCAGTACTTC.

This clonotype was counted many times. The chain is built from TRBV12-3 or TRBV12-4 and TRBJ1-5; D not resolved. The ends were cut back, 7 bases at V and 6 bases at J, with 13 bases in the middle. The CDR3 is 13 residues long. DNA of the CDR3: TGTGCCAGCACCCTTGGACTTGGTCAGCCCCAGCATTTT. Residues: CASTLGLGQPQHF.

This rearrangement joins TRBV5-1 to TRBJ2-3; TRBD2 might be the D (6 bases). The V gene lost 0 bases and the J gene lost 6 bases, with 23 bases spanning the gap. CDR1 and CDR2 from the germline V gene are SGHRS and YFSETQ. The CDR3 consists of 18 residues. CDR3 loop: CASSLEPPKGGGWDTQYF. CDR3 in DNA: TGCGCCAGCAGCTTGGAGCCCCCGAAGGGAGGAGGGTGGGATACGCAGTATTTT.

Ten or more counts support this clonotype. The chain has TRBV5-1 and TRBJ2-1; 7 bases align to TRBD2. Germline assignment: CDR1 SGHRS and CDR2 YFSETQ. The trim removed 4 bases at V and 2 bases at J, leaving 9 bases unmatched. The CDR3 covers 16 residues. The CDR3, as DNA: TGCGCCAGCAGCGTCCTAGGTGGGGGGGCCTACAATGAGCAGTTCTTC. Protein: CASSVLGGGAYNEQFF.

The V call is TRBV7-9, the J call TRBJ1-1; 7 bases are a match to TRBD1. V dropped 5 bases and J dropped 12; count of bases not matched to a gene: 12. This CDR3 has 13 residues. The V gene's germline CDR1 is SEHNR and CDR2 FQNEAQ (reference sequence). CDR3 sequence (DNA): TGTGCCAGCAGCCCTGGGTATACAGGGGTAACTTTCTTT. Amino acids: CASSPGYTGVTFF.

The V and J genes are TRBV24-1 and TRBJ2-5; D uncertain. CDR1 and CDR2 (germline): KGHDR, SFDVKD. V lost 3 bases and J lost 3, with 4 bases in between. This CDR3 spans 12 amino acids. This CDR3 is CATSDGEETQYF. The DNA of the CDR3 is TGTGCCACCAGTGATGGGGAAGAGACCCAGTACTTC.